This TCR beta chain was documented in a study of T-cell memory formation after mild COVID-19. General study points: Clones contracting day 15 to 85 were balanced CD4/CD8; later expanders leaned CD4+.

One entry per CDR3 protein, called by TCRdb with MiXCR from the 5' RACE reads. The table includes about 140,000 distinct CDR3 sequences, about 14% detected once. In its sample, this clonotype was seen a few times. Its antigen is as yet unknown. Germline-derived CDR1 and CDR2 are MGHRA and YSYEKL. The CDR3 extends over 14 amino acids. V lost 4 bases and J 2 bases, leaving 12 bases between the germline ends. The TCR sequence derives from an adult woman who had mild COVID-19 (a few samples of this study predate the infection). Cell type and time point are not known. The specimen sequenced was PBMCs or a T cell subset sorted from them (not recorded which). This chain connects TRBV4-1 to TRBJ2-7; D gene uncertain. This chain's CDR3 is CASSRFGTTYEQYF. CDR3 coding DNA: TGCGCCAGCAGCCGGTTTGGTACGACCTACGAGCAGTACTTC.